This T cell receptor beta chain came from a study of shared clonotypes between healthy human individuals. CD45RA-negative memory and CD45RA+ naive subsets were split from the CD4+ cells. The study, taken as a whole, reports: An expected dependence of interdonor clonotype sharing on sequencing depth was noted.

About this clone itself: Its specificity is unknown.

Clones were read by immunoSEQ multiplex PCR, and TCRdb kept only the in-frame ones, dropping some. The data show millions of clones, with 90% to 95% seen just once and about 0.13% held by the top ten. The CDR3 runs 15 residues. V was shortened by 1 base and J by 5 bases, with 14 bases between the two germline ends. Germline-derived CDR1 and CDR2 are LGHNA and YSLEER. This TCR derives from a man aged 18 to 30 in good health. Specimen: naive CD4+ T cells sorted from blood. Subset denoted: CD45RA+ positively selected. The V and J genes are TRBV4-3 and TRBJ1-2, with TRBD1 as a possible D gene (5 bases). For the CDR3, the DNA is TGCGCCAGCAGCCAAGTCCGGGGGTTCGGGTATGGCTACACCTTC. This translates into CASSQVRGFGYGYTF.